This TCR beta chain was recovered during a study of shared clonotypes between healthy human individuals. Study summary: For every donor, three CD4 naive, three CD4 memory, two CD8 naive and one CD8 memory plates were used. The study, taken as a whole, reports: Memory subsets had estimated richness that was generally smaller than that of naive subsets.

The protocol was immunoSEQ multiplex PCR, while the TCRdb copy is restricted to in-frame clones and leaves out a portion. There are over a million clones in the sample; over 95% occur only once, and more than 0.9% lies in the top ten. Researchers partitioned CD4+ cells into CD45RA+ naive and CD45RA-negative memory subsets. Germline V CDR1 and CDR2: SGDLS, YYNGEE. The CDR3 runs to 16 residues. V was trimmed by 2 bases and J by 0 bases, leaving 11 bases between them. This clone was observed a single time. Antigen unknown. The chain is built from TRBV9 and TRBJ2-2; TRBD2 might be the D (6 bases). The sample comprised naive CD4+ T cells sorted from blood. Described subset: CD45RA+ positively selected. The sequence came from a man aged 25 to 45 in good health. The CDR3 bases are TGTGCCAGCAGCGTGGTAGCGGCCACGAACACCGGGGAGCTGTTTTTT. This sequence encodes CASSVVAATNTGELFF.